The next 10 T cell receptor beta chains were all read from a single sample in a study of blood T cell repertoires in COVID-19. Data came from immunoSEQ multiplex PCR; TCRdb stores just in-frame clones and leaves some out. The sample has 200,000 to 250,000 clones, around 80% seen once. The sequenced material came from PBMCs or T cells enriched from blood (not recorded which). The receptors were sampled from a man aged 55-75 years who had recovered from COVID-19.

The rearrangement joins TRBV15 to TRBJ1-2, with a weak D call TRBD1 (5 bases). Trimming shortened V by 1 base and J by 4 bases, and 7 bases separated the two germline ends. Germline lookup yields CDR1 LNHNV and CDR2 YYDKDF (reference sequence). This CDR3 is 13 amino acids long. In DNA form, the CDR3 reads TGTGCCACCAGCAGAGGACAGTTCTATGGCTACACCTTC. Its protein product is CATSRGQFYGYTF.

The J gene is TRBJ2-1, the V gene TRBV5-1; 10 bases are shared with TRBD2. Germline assignment: CDR1 SGHRS and CDR2 YFSETQ. This CDR3 region has 16 residues. Trimming removed 2 bases from V and 5 bases from J; junction bases left unmatched: 7. CDR3 residues: CASSFNSGGTNNEQFF. The CDR3 nucleotides are TGCGCCAGCAGCTTCAATAGCGGGGGGACCAACAATGAGCAGTTCTTC.

The rearrangement links TRBV6-6 to TRBJ2-2, with TRBD1 as a possible D gene (6 bases). This CDR3 is built from 18 residues. Germline V gene lookup returns CDR1 MNHNY and CDR2 SVGAGI (reference sequence). V gave up 5 bases and J gave up 4 bases, with 23 bases separating them. The chain's CDR3 is CASSPLAGRGVGTGELFF. The CDR3 DNA reads TGTGCCAGCAGTCCCCTGGCTGGCAGGGGAGTAGGCACCGGGGAGCTGTTTTTT.

This chain connects TRBV18 to TRBJ1-3; 7 nucleotides match TRBD1. Germline V gene lookup returns CDR1 KGHSH and CDR2 LQKENI. The CDR3 has 15 residues. V lost 4 bases and J lost 4; bases outside the gene matches: 7. The CDR3 DNA follows: TGTGCCAGCTCACGTCCGGGACAGCCGGGAAACACCATATATTTT. It yields the protein CASSRPGQPGNTIYF.

The chain links TRBV5-1 to TRBJ1-1, with TRBD1 matching over 7 bases. CDR3 size: 15 residues. Unmatched junction bases numbered 7, after V lost 0 bases and J lost 5 bases. Germline loops: CDR1 SGHRS, CDR2 YFSETQ. The CDR3 region has the DNA TGCGCCAGCAGCTTGGATGAGGGGGCGAGGACTGAAGCTTTCTTT. This translates into CASSLDEGARTEAFF.

This chain joins TRBV7-2 and TRBJ1-2; unclear D gene. CDR1 and CDR2 (germline): SGHTA, FQGNSA. This CDR3 comprises 14 residues. Trimming pared 4 bases from V and 5 bases from J, leaving 14 bases between. The CDR3 DNA sequence: TGTGCCAGCAGCTCCGGCGCGGGAAAATATGGCTACACCTTC. Its protein product is CASSSGAGKYGYTF.

The chain joins TRBV5-1 to TRBJ1-6, with a tentative D call TRBD1 (6 bases). Between the trimmed V and J ends, which lost 0 bases and 7 bases, there was a span of 11 bases. CDR1 is SGHRS and CDR2 is YFSETQ in the germline V gene. CDR3 length: 15 residues. DNA for the CDR3: TGCGCCAGCAGCTTGGTGATGCAGGGGAATTCACCCCTCCACTTT. Translation gives CASSLVMQGNSPLHF.

For this clone: A read error may produce the germline difference seen at one junction end. V gene TRBV9 combines with J gene TRBJ2-3, with 7 bases identical to TRBD1. Germline V gene data show CDR1 as SGDLS and CDR2 as YYNGEE. The CDR3 has 12 residues. The CDR3: CASSVSEGAPLF. In DNA form, the CDR3 reads TGTGCCAGCAGCGTATCTGAGGGGGCCCCTCTGTTT.

In this sample, this clone turned up a few times. V is TRBV28 and J is TRBJ2-3, with 8 bases identical to TRBD1. V lost 5 bases, J lost 0 bases, and 4 bases stayed unmatched. Per the germline V gene, CDR1 is MDHEN and CDR2 is SYDVKM. This CDR3 comprises 15 residues. CDR3 region: CASSPQGASTDTQYF. The CDR3 DNA sequence: TGTGCCAGCAGTCCGCAGGGGGCGAGCACAGATACGCAGTATTTT.

The chain employs TRBV7-9 and TRBJ2-1, with D possibly matching TRBD1 (5 bases). The CDR3 length is 16 residues. The V end lost 1 base, the J end lost 0 bases, and 10 bases lay between the germline ends. From germline, CDR1 is SEHNR and CDR2 FQNEAQ (reference sequence). This CDR3 is CASSLGTPSSYNEQFF. CDR3 nucleotides: TGTGCCAGCAGCTTAGGGACACCGAGCTCCTACAATGAGCAGTTCTTC.